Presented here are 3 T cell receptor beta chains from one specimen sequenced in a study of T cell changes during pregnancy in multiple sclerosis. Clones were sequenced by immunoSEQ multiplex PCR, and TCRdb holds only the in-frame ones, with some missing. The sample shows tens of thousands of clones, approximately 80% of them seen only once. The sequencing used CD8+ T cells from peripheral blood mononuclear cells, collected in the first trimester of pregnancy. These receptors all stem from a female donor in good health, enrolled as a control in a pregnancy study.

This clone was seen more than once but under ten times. The CDR3 loop is CSVGGTEAFF. The CDR3 DNA sequence: TGCAGCGTTGGAGGCACTGAAGCTTTCTTT. This sequence joins TRBV29-1 and TRBJ1-1; unclear D gene. This CDR3 spans 10 amino acids. Per the germline V gene, CDR1 is SQVTM and CDR2 is ANQGSEA. Trimming stripped 4 bases from V and 4 bases from J, with 4 bases between. The full variable domain, in which reference TRBV29-1 and TRBJ1-1 provide the parts outside the CDR3, is SAVISQKPSRDICQRGTSLTIQCQVDSQVTMMFWYRQQPGQSLTLIATANQGSEATYESGFVIDKFPISRPNLTFSTLTVSNMSPEDSSIYLCSVGGTEAFFGQGTRLTVV.

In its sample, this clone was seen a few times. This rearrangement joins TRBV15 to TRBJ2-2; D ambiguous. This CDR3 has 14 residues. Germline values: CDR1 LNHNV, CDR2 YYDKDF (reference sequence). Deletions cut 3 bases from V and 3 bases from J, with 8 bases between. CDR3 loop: CATSSGGDTGELFF. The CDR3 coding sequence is TGTGCCACCAGCAGTGGCGGAGACACCGGGGAGCTGTTTTTT.

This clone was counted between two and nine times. The CDR3 sequence is CASSQRLGQGQETQYF. CDR3 bases: TGCGCCAGCAGCCAGCGACTAGGACAGGGGCAAGAGACCCAGTACTTC. This chain connects TRBV4-1 to TRBJ2-5, with 9 nucleotides matching TRBD1. The germline V gene encodes CDR1 MGHRA and CDR2 YSYEKL. V shed 3 bases and J 2 bases; nucleotides not matched to a gene: 7. This CDR3 comprises 16 residues.